This TCR beta chain was captured by sequencing in a study of T cells in Graves' hyperthyroidism and ophthalmopathy. The study's findings and limits: Ophthalmopathy was identified by the model a median roughly 6.5 months ahead of onset. Within blood appeared most thyroid clonotypes that had expanded above 0.001.

Note on this clonotype: Its matching antigen is unknown.

Amplified TCR beta CDR3 regions derived from RNA transcripts. When the TCR CDR3 underwent first-round RT-PCR, the HTBI primer set was used. TCRdb processed the multiplex PCR reads anew with MiXCR; each CDR3 protein has one entry. Here the sample spans about 550,000 distinct CDR3 sequences, roughly 20% being singletons. Germline V gives CDR1 LNHDA, CDR2 SQIVND (reference sequence). With 1 base clipped from V and 5 bases from J, the junction kept 13 bases outside the gene matches. The CDR3 has 18 residues. What was sequenced was blood. J is TRBJ1-5 and V is TRBV19; TRBD1 matches at 8 bases. This TCR was sampled from a man aged 18 to 29 with Graves' hyperthyroidism. CDR3 DNA sequence: TGTGCCAGTAGTATAGGATTGGACAGGGCCTTTATCGATCAGCCCCAGCATTTT. Translating it yields CASSIGLDRAFIDQPQHF.